Listed here is a single T cell receptor beta chain. What it binds is not known. Germline assignment: CDR1 SNHLY and CDR2 FYNNEI. With V trimmed by 10 bases and J by 4 bases, 11 bases remained unmatched. This CDR3 has 15 residues. PCR was performed using 60 Vbeta and 13 Jbeta primers. Profiling relied on immunoSEQ multiplex PCR, and the TCRdb table lists in-frame clones only, not all of them. The sample shows 270,000 or so clones, approximately 91% of them seen only once. This specimen belongs to a study of cytomegalovirus exposure and HLA in healthy donors. Overall study results and limits: Later on, an analysis found that several of the most significant clusters appeared to be linked to common viral pathogens, which included parvovirus B19. Analysis was performed later, and it showed HLA-associated TCR beta chains to be more clonally expanded than equally common others. Immune exposure information comprised only CMV serostatus.

The specimen was PBMCs. This TCR derives from a girl aged 2 to 9 in good health and CMV-seronegative. The rearrangement links TRBV2 to TRBJ1-5; 9 nucleotides agree with TRBD1. DNA of the CDR3: TGTGCCAACGCGTTGGACAGGGGCGTAAATCAGCCCCAGCATTTT. Protein sequence: CANALDRGVNQPQHF.